These 32 T cell receptor beta chains came from one sample sequenced in a study of monozygotic twins with cystic fibrosis (dated by TCRdb to the early 2020s). Receptors were amplified or captured by the immunoSEQ multiplex PCR assay. TCRdb obtained this table from immuneACCESS and retained in-frame rearrangements with V and J assigned. These tables miss some clones; where compared with another copy, unresolved V genes account for less than half of the shortfall, and the remainder is unexplained. Present in this sample are around 1,000 clones, approximately 93% of which were seen just once. About 3.3% of the sample belongs to the ten largest clones. The specimen sequenced was blood. The receptors were gathered from a boy younger than 18 with cystic fibrosis.

V and J are TRBV28 and TRBJ1-4; D ambiguous. CDR1 and CDR2 (germline): MDHEN, SYDVKM. The V end lost 0 bases, the J end lost 3 bases, and 5 bases lay between the germline ends. CDR3 length equals 14 residues. Here the CDR3 DNA reads TGTGCCAGCAGTTTATGGGGCCCTAATGAAAAACTGTTTTTT. It codes for CASSLWGPNEKLFF.

The chain links TRBV5-1 to TRBJ2-7; 8 nucleotides line up with TRBD1. The V and J ends lost 3 bases and 4 bases, in that order; junction bases with no gene match: 12. The germline V gene encodes CDR1 SGHRS and CDR2 YFSETQ. This CDR3 contains 16 residues. Written as DNA, the CDR3 is TGCGCCAGCAGCTCTAGCCCGGGACAGGCAGTTTACGAGCAGTACTTC. This translates into CASSSSPGQAVYEQYF.

The chain carries TRBV27 and TRBJ2-7; TRBD2 might be the D (6 bases). V was clipped by 5 bases and J by 4 bases, with 12 bases between them. This CDR3 contains 13 residues. CDR1 is MNHEY and CDR2 is SMNVEV in the germline V gene (reference sequence). CDR3 nucleotide sequence: TGTGCCAGCAGTCGCGGGGTGGAGTACGAGCAGTACTTC. It codes for CASSRGVEYEQYF.

The chain couples TRBV6-6 to TRBJ1-1, with unresolved D. The V and J ends lost 0 bases and 5 bases respectively, with 4 bases between them. Per the germline V gene, CDR1 is MNHNY and CDR2 is SVGAGI (reference sequence). The CDR3 loop spans 12 amino acids. CDR3 region: CASSYSTTEAFF. CDR3 sequence (DNA): TGTGCCAGCAGTTACTCGACAACTGAAGCTTTCTTT.

This clone was seen a single time. The chain employs TRBV6-4 and TRBJ2-5; 13 bases agree with TRBD2. Germline V gene sequence: CDR1 MRHNA, CDR2 SNTAGT. V was pared by 0 bases and J by 4 bases, with 5 bases of the junction left unmatched. CDR3 size: 17 residues. CDR3 in amino acids: CASSDSTSGGAPETQYF. DNA for the CDR3: TGTGCCAGCAGTGACTCTACTAGCGGGGGGGCCCCAGAGACCCAGTACTTC.

This clone appeared once. The V gene is TRBV5-6, the J gene TRBJ1-2; TRBD1 agrees at 9 bases. Germline assignment: CDR1 SGHDT and CDR2 YYEEEE. Unmatched junction bases numbered 10, after V lost 4 bases and J lost 3 bases. The CDR3 spans 16 residues. This chain's CDR3 is CASSEANRGRHYGYTF. The CDR3, as DNA: TGTGCCAGCAGCGAAGCTAACAGGGGGCGGCACTATGGCTACACCTTC.

This rearrangement joins TRBV27 to TRBJ2-5; 10 bases map to TRBD1. The DNA end is more similar to TRBJ2-7, so the J call may be wrong. The germline gives CDR1 MNHEY, CDR2 SMNVEV (reference sequence). The CDR3 runs 13 residues. CDR3 DNA: TGTGCCAGCAGTCTAGGACAGGGGGTCGAGCAGTACTTC. Its protein product is CASSLGQGVEQYF.

This clone occurred once. CDR3 in amino acids: CATSTWRRTGGADYGYTF. DNA of the CDR3: TGTGCCACCAGCACATGGAGGAGGACAGGGGGCGCCGACTATGGCTACACCTTC. The rearrangement links TRBV15 to TRBJ1-2; 11 positions match TRBD1. Losses at the gene ends were 4 bases for V and 3 bases for J; bases not matched to a gene: 13. Germline values: CDR1 LNHNV, CDR2 YYDKDF (reference sequence). The CDR3 spans 18 residues. Supplemented by reference TRBV15 and TRBJ1-2, the full variable domain reads DAMVIQNPRYQVTQFGKPVTLSCSQTLNHNVMYWYQQKSSQAPKLLFHYYDKDFNNEADTPDNFQSRRPNTSFCFLDIRSPGLGDTAMYLCATSTWRRTGGADYGYTFGSGTRLTVV.

The chain joins TRBV6-4 to TRBJ1-6; unclear D gene. CDR1 and CDR2 (germline): MRHNA, SNTAGT. The CDR3 has 13 amino acids. Trimming took off 6 bases at V and 6 bases at J, with 9 bases between the two ends. Here the CDR3 DNA reads TGTGCCAGCAGATGGAACAGTAATTCACCCCTCCACTTT. Its translation: CASRWNSNSPLHF.

This chain joins TRBV30 and TRBJ1-6, with TRBD1 as a possible D gene (5 bases). Trimming cost V 7 bases and J 7 bases, with 14 bases left between them. CDR3 length equals 13 residues. Germline-derived CDR1 and CDR2 are GTSNPN and SVGIG (reference sequence). The CDR3 DNA sequence: TGTGCCTTCCAGGGCTTTGGGAATTCACCCCTCCACTTT. It yields the protein CAFQGFGNSPLHF.

CDR3 DNA sequence: TGTGCCAGTAGTCCCTTGGGGCAGAGCGATGAAAAACTGTTTTTT. It specifies CASSPLGQSDEKLFF. V is TRBV19 and J is TRBJ1-4; TRBD1 is a possible D gene (5 bases). Trimming took off 5 bases at V and 6 bases at J, with 16 bases between the two ends. CDR3 length equals 15 residues. Germline lookup yields CDR1 LNHDA and CDR2 SQIVND (reference sequence).

The chain is built from TRBV27 and TRBJ1-5, with D maybe TRBD1 (6 bases). The germline V and J ends were trimmed by 3 bases and 2 bases, with 11 bases remaining between them. The CDR3 consists of 15 residues. Germline values: CDR1 MNHEY, CDR2 SMNVEV (reference sequence). The CDR3 DNA follows: TGTGCCAGCAGTTTGGGGGGGCCTGGCAATCAGCCCCAGCATTTT. Its protein is CASSLGGPGNQPQHF.

The chain recombines TRBV5-7 with TRBJ1-6, with 10 nucleotides matching TRBD1. TRBV5-7 is placed among ORFs of uncertain function. The CDR3 covers 16 residues. The trim removed 5 bases at V and 9 bases at J, leaving 11 bases unmatched. Here the CDR3 reads CASRGEAGQGCSPLHF. The CDR3 DNA sequence: TGTGCCAGCAGGGGGGAGGCGGGACAGGGGTGTTCACCCCTCCACTTT.

The V and J genes are TRBV2 and TRBJ2-3; D might be TRBD1 (7 bases). The CDR3 spans 15 residues. Germline CDR1 is SNHLY and CDR2 is FYNNEI. V lost 5 bases and J lost 2, with 14 bases in between. The CDR3 bases are TGTGCCAGCAGTACCAGGGGGGTCCTCACAGATACGCAGTATTTT. Its translation is CASSTRGVLTDTQYF.

The chain recombines TRBV7-9 with TRBJ1-1; 9 bases map to TRBD1. The CDR3 runs 17 residues. The V and J ends lost 1 base and 4 bases, in that order; junction bases with no gene match: 10. Germline V gene sequence: CDR1 SEHNR, CDR2 FQNEAQ (reference sequence). CDR3 region: CASSLGRGTGYFTEAFF. CDR3 sequence (DNA): TGTGCCAGCAGCTTAGGCCGCGGGACAGGGTATTTCACTGAAGCTTTCTTT.

V usage is TRBV11-2 and J usage is TRBJ2-2, with a tentative D call TRBD2 (6 bases). Deletions cut 4 bases from V and 2 bases from J, with 14 bases between. The length of the CDR3 is 16 residues. CDR1 is SGHAT, CDR2 FQNNGV, per germline. CDR3 in amino acids: CASSWGGGANTGELFF. The CDR3 DNA reads TGTGCCAGCAGCTGGGGCGGCGGGGCAAACACCGGGGAGCTGTTTTTT.

The chain combines TRBV27 with TRBJ2-3; D possibly corresponds to TRBD2 (5 bases). Germline V lookup: CDR1 MNHEY, CDR2 SMNVEV (reference sequence). CDR3 size: 13 residues. V lost 5 bases, J lost 6 bases, and 12 bases lay in between. CDR3 amino acids: CASSPGLRDTQYF. The CDR3 DNA sequence: TGTGCCAGCAGTCCTGGACTTCGGGATACGCAGTATTTT.

The chain couples TRBV7-2 to TRBJ2-2, with D possibly called TRBD1 or TRBD2 (5 bases each). Looked up from germline, CDR1 is SGHTA and CDR2 is FQGNSA. Trimming shortened V by 1 base and J by 1 base, and 10 bases separated the two germline ends. CDR3 length: 16 amino acids. This CDR3 is CASSLGGTLNTGELFF. CDR3 DNA: TGTGCCAGCAGCTTAGGGGGGACCCTGAACACCGGGGAGCTGTTTTTT.

The rearrangement links TRBV5-1 to TRBJ1-3, with unresolved D. Between the trimmed V and J ends, which lost 5 bases and 2 bases, there was a span of 11 bases. Germline V gene lookup returns CDR1 SGHRS and CDR2 YFSETQ. There are 14 residues in the CDR3. CDR3 sequence reads: CASRRDVPGNTIYF. The DNA of the CDR3 is TGCGCCAGCAGGCGAGATGTGCCTGGAAACACCATATATTTT.

This chain joins TRBV4-1 and TRBJ2-1, with D unclear. This CDR3 is 16 amino acids long. Trimming cost V 0 bases and J 0 bases, with 9 bases left between them. In germline, CDR1 is MGHRA, CDR2 YSYEKL. CDR3 coding DNA: TGCGCCAGCAGCCAAGAGGGCAGGAACTCCTACAATGAGCAGTTCTTC. It is translated as CASSQEGRNSYNEQFF.

The J gene is TRBJ2-5, the V gene TRBV30, with 8 positions matching TRBD2. Germline assignment: CDR1 GTSNPN and CDR2 SVGIG (reference sequence). There are 15 residues in the CDR3. Losses at the gene ends were 1 base for V and 2 bases for J; bases not matched to a gene: 6. The CDR3 protein is CAWSGAGGQQETQYF. As DNA, the CDR3 is TGTGCCTGGAGTGGGGCGGGGGGCCAACAAGAGACCCAGTACTTC.

The chain recombines TRBV9 with TRBJ2-7; no definite D call. V was shortened by 2 bases and J by 0 bases, with 6 bases between the two germline ends. The CDR3 is 13 residues long. In germline, CDR1 is SGDLS, CDR2 YYNGEE. The CDR3 is CASSVSSSYEQYF. In nucleotides, the CDR3 is TGTGCCAGCAGCGTCTCCAGCTCCTACGAGCAGTACTTC.

V gene TRBV9 combines with J gene TRBJ2-7; D unclear. This CDR3 spans 14 amino acids. Germline values: CDR1 SGDLS, CDR2 YYNGEE. Trimming cost V 4 bases and J 2 bases, with 13 bases left between them. The CDR3 region is CASSPETVTYEQYF. The CDR3, as DNA: TGTGCCAGCAGCCCCGAGACCGTTACCTACGAGCAGTACTTC.

This chain joins TRBV18 and TRBJ2-7; 10 bases align to TRBD1. V gave up 4 bases and J gave up 1 base; unmatched junction bases: 4. Looked up from germline, CDR1 is KGHSH and CDR2 is LQKENI. There are 15 residues in the CDR3. DNA of the CDR3: TGTGCCAGCTCACTCCCGGGACAGGGGTCCTACGAGCAGTACTTC. Translating gives CASSLPGQGSYEQYF.

V and J are TRBV18 and TRBJ2-3, with D hard to call. Germline-derived CDR1 and CDR2 are KGHSH and LQKENI. The CDR3 runs to 12 residues. Deletions cut 2 bases from V and 2 bases from J, with 2 bases between. The CDR3 loop reads CASSPATDTQYF. Here the CDR3 DNA reads TGTGCCAGCTCACCAGCCACAGATACGCAGTATTTT. Full variable domain (missing parts from reference TRBV18 and TRBJ2-3): NAGVMQNPRHLVRRRGQEARLRCSPMKGHSHVYWYRQLPEEGLKFMVYLQKENIIDESGMPKERFSAEFPKEGPSILRIQQVVRGDSAAYFCASSPATDTQYFGPGTRLTVL.

This rearrangement joins TRBV6-4 to TRBJ2-3; D is perhaps TRBD2 (5 bases). The CDR3 runs to 15 residues. The germline gives CDR1 MRHNA, CDR2 SNTAGT. Trimming took off 4 bases at V and 2 bases at J, with 13 bases between the two ends. CDR3 amino acids: CASSVRADATDTQYF. The CDR3 DNA is TGTGCCAGCAGTGTTAGAGCGGACGCCACAGATACGCAGTATTTT.

The chain has TRBV18 and TRBJ2-6; D call uncertain. The V end was cut by 6 bases, the J end by 4 bases, with 13 bases between. From germline, CDR1 is KGHSH and CDR2 LQKENI. The CDR3 loop spans 15 amino acids. The CDR3 reads CASSPSVAGANVLTF. CDR3 bases: TGTGCCAGCTCGCCCTCAGTGGCAGGGGCCAACGTCCTGACTTTC.

This chain joins TRBV4-1 and TRBJ1-5, with D maybe TRBD1 (6 bases). This CDR3 region has 18 residues. The V gene's germline CDR1 is MGHRA and CDR2 YSYEKL. Trimming took off 3 bases at V and 0 bases at J, with 18 bases between the two ends. CDR3 sequence: CASSQRSPGQNSNQPQHF. In nucleotides, the CDR3 is TGCGCCAGCAGCCAGCGATCCCCGGGACAAAATAGCAATCAGCCCCAGCATTTT.

V is TRBV7-3 and J is TRBJ1-6; D gene unclear. Trimming stripped 1 base from V and 8 bases from J, with 6 bases between. Per germline, CDR1 SGHTA and CDR2 FQGTGA. The CDR3 totals 13 residues. CDR3 region: CASSLNGDSPLHF. The CDR3 DNA reads as TGTGCCAGCAGCTTAAACGGGGATTCACCCCTCCACTTT.

The chain couples TRBV5-1 to TRBJ2-7, with 8 positions matching TRBD2. The CDR3 length is 14 residues. CDR1 and CDR2 from the germline V gene are SGHRS and YFSETQ. Losses at the gene ends were 4 bases for V and 6 bases for J; bases not matched to a gene: 9. The CDR3 DNA reads as TGCGCCAGCAGCGCCCGACTAGCGCTATCCGAGCAGTACTTC. Residues: CASSARLALSEQYF.

This chain uses TRBV7-9 with TRBJ2-7; TRBD1 matches 10 bases. The CDR3 sequence is 16 residues long. Germline V gene sequence: CDR1 SEHNR, CDR2 FQNEAQ (reference sequence). The J segment lost 2 bases and the V segment lost 5 bases, leaving 9 bases of the junction unmatched. In DNA form, the CDR3 reads TGTGCCAGCAGCACAAACCGGGACAGGGGTCCCTACGAGCAGTACTTC. It is translated as CASSTNRDRGPYEQYF.

The chain joins TRBV28 to TRBJ2-7; D remains ambiguous. The CDR3 length is 14 residues. Germline lookup yields CDR1 MDHEN and CDR2 SYDVKM. Deletions cut 3 bases from V and 0 bases from J, with 9 bases between. The CDR3 DNA sequence: TGTGCCAGCAGTTTGACCCCATTCTCCTACGAGCAGTACTTC. It specifies CASSLTPFSYEQYF. Complete variable domain (other parts from reference TRBV28 and TRBJ2-7): DVKVTQSSRYLVKRTGEKVFLECVQDMDHENMFWYRQDPGLGLRLIYFSYDVKMKEKGDIPEGYSVSREKKERFSLILESASTNQTSMYLCASSLTPFSYEQYFGPGTRLTVT.